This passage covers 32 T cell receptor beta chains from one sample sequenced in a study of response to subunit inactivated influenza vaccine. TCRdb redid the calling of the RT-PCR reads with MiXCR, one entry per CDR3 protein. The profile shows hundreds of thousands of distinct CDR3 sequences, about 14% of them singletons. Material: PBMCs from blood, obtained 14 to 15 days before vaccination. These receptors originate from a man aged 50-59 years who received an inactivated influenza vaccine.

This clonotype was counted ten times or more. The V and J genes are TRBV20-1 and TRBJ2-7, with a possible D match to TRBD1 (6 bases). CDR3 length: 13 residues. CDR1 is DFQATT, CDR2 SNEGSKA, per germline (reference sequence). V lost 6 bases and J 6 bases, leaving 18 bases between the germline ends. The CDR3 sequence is CSAPLMGAAEQYF. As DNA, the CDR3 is TGCAGTGCGCCTCTAATGGGGGCGGCCGAGCAGTACTTC.

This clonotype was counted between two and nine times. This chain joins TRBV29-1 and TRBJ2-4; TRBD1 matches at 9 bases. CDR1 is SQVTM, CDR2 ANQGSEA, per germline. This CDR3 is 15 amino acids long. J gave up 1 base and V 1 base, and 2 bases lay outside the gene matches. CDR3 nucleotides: TGCAGCGTTGAAGTCGGGACAGGGGCCAAAAACATTCAGTACTTC. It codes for CSVEVGTGAKNIQYF.

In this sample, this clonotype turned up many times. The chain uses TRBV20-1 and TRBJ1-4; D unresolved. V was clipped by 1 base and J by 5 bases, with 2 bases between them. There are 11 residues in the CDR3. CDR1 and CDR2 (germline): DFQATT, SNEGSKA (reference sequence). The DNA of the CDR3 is TGCAGTGCTAGAGTAAATGAAAAACTGTTTTTT. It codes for CSARVNEKLFF.

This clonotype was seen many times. The CDR3 coding sequence is TGTGCCAGCAGTCCCTCCGGGCGGGTTAACTATGGCTACACCTTC. It is translated as CASSPSGRVNYGYTF. The chain is built from TRBV12-3 or TRBV12-4 and TRBJ1-2, with no clear D. The V end was cut by 5 bases, the J end by 1 base, with 14 bases between. The CDR3 runs to 15 residues.

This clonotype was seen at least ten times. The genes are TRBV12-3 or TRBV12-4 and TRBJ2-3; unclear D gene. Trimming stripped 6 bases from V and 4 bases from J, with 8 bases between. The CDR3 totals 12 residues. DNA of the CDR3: TGTGCCAGCAGCAGGACGTCAGATACGCAGTATTTT. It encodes CASSRTSDTQYF.

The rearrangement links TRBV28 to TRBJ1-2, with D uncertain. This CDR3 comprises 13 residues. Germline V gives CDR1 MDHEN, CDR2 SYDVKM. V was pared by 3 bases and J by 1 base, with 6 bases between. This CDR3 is CASSFEVNYGYTF. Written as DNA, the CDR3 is TGTGCCAGCAGTTTCGAGGTTAACTATGGCTACACCTTC.

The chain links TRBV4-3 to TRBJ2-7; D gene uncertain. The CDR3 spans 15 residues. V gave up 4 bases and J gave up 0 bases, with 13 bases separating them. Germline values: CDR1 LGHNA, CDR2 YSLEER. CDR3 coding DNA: TGCGCCAGCAGCCTCCAGTACGGGCCCTCCTACGAGCAGTACTTC. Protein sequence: CASSLQYGPSYEQYF.

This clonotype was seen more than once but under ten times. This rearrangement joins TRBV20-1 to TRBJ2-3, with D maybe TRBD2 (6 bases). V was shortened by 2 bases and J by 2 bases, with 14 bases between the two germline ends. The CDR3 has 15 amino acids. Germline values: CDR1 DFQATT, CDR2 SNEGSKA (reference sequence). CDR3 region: CSARQRESPTDTQYF. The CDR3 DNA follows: TGCAGTGCTAGACAACGGGAGAGCCCCACAGATACGCAGTATTTT.

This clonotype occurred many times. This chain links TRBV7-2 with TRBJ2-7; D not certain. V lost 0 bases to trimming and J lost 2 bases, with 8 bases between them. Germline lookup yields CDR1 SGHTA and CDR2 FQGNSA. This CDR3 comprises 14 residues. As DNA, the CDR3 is TGTGCCAGCAGCTTAGCGCGGAGTACCTACGAGCAGTACTTC. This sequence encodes CASSLARSTYEQYF.

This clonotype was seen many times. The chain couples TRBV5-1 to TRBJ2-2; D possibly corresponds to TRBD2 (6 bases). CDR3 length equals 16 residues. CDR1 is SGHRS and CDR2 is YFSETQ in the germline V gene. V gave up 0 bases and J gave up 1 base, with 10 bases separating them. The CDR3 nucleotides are TGCGCCAGCAGCTTGGAGTGGCGGGGGAACACCGGGGAGCTGTTTTTT. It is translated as CASSLEWRGNTGELFF.

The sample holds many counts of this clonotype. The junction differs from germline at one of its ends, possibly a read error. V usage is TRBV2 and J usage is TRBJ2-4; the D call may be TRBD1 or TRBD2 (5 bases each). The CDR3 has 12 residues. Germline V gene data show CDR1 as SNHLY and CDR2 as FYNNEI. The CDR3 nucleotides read TGTGCCAGCAGTGACTCGCTCGGGGCCCAGCACTTC. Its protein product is CASSDSLGAQHF.

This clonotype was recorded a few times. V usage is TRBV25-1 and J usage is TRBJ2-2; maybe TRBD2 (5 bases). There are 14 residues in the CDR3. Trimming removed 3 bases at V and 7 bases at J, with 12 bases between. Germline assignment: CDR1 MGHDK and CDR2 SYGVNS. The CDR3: CASSDQGRGGELFF. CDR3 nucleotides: TGTGCCAGCAGTGACCAAGGACGGGGCGGGGAGCTGTTTTTT.

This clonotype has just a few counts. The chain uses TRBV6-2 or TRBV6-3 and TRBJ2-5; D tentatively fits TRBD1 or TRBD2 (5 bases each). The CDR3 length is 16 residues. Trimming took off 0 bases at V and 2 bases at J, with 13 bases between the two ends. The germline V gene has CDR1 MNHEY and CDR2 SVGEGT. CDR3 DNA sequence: TGTGCCAGCAGTTACTCCAGCCGGGGCCTACAAGAGACCCAGTACTTC. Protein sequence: CASSYSSRGLQETQYF.

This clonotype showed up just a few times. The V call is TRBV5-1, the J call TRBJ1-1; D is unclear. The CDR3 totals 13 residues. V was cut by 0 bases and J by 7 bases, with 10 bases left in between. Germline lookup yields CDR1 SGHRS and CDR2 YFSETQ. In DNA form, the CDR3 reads TGCGCCAGCAGCTTGGGCCGGGGAAATGAAGCTTTCTTT. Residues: CASSLGRGNEAFF.

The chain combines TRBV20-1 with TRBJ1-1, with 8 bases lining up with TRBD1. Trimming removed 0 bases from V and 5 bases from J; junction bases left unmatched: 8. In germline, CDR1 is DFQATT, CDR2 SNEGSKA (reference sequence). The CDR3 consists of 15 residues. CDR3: CSARERGQVRTEAFF. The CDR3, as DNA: TGCAGTGCTAGAGAACGGGGACAGGTGAGGACTGAAGCTTTCTTT.

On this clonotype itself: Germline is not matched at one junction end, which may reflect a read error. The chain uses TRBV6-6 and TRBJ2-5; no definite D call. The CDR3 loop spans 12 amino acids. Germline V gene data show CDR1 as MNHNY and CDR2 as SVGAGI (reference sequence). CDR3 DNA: TGTTCCAGCAGATACGTCCAAGAGACCCAGTACTTC. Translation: CSSRYVQETQYF.

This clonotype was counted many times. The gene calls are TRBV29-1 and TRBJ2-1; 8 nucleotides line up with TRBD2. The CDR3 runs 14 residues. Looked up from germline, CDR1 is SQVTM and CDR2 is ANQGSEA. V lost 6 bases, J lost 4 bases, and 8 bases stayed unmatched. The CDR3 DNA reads TGCAGCGTGGTGGCCCGGGAGGGTTACAATGAGCAGTTCTTC. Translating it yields CSVVAREGYNEQFF.

CDR3 sequence reads: CASSFHGDNTDTQYF. The CDR3 DNA reads as TGTGCCAGCAGCTTCCACGGGGACAACACAGATACGCAGTATTTT. The chain links TRBV7-9 to TRBJ2-3; TRBD1 is a possible D gene (6 bases). The CDR3 runs to 15 residues. In germline, CDR1 is SEHNR, CDR2 FQNEAQ (reference sequence). Trimming shortened V by 3 bases and J by 2 bases, and 12 bases separated the two germline ends.

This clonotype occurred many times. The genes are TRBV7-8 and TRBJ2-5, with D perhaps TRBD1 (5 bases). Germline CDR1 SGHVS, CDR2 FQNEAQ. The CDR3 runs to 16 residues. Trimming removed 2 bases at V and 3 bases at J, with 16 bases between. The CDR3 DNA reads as TGTGCCAGCAGCTTATTTCGAAGGGGTGGCGAAGAGACCCAGTACTTC. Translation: CASSLFRRGGEETQYF.

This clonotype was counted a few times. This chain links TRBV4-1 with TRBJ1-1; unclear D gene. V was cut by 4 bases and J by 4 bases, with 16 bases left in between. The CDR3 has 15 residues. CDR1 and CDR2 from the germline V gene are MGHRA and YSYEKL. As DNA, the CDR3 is TGCGCCAGCAGCCCTCTCGTTCAGCGGGGCACTGAAGCTTTCTTT. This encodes CASSPLVQRGTEAFF.

CDR3 sequence reads: CASSPLTQTGGFKNIQYF. As DNA, the CDR3 is TGTGCCAGCTCACCTTTAACCCAGACAGGGGGCTTCAAAAACATTCAGTACTTC. The genes are TRBV18 and TRBJ2-4; the match to TRBD1 covers 10 bases. J gave up 3 bases and V 3 bases, and 11 bases lay outside the gene matches. Per the germline V gene, CDR1 is KGHSH and CDR2 is LQKENI. The CDR3 has 18 amino acids. Full variable domain (rest looked up from reference TRBV18 and TRBJ2-4): NAGVMQNPRHLVRRRGQEARLRCSPMKGHSHVYWYRQLPEEGLKFMVYLQKENIIDESGMPKERFSAEFPKEGPSILRIQQVVRGDSAAYFCASSPLTQTGGFKNIQYFGAGTRLSVL.

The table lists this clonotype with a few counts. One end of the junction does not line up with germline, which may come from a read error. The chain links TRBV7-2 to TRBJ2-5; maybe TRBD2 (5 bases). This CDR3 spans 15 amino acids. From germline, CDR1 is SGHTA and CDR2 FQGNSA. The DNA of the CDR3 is TGTGCCAGCAGCTTATTATCTGGCCTGAGCATACCCGGGGACTTC. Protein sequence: CASSLLSGLSIPGDF.

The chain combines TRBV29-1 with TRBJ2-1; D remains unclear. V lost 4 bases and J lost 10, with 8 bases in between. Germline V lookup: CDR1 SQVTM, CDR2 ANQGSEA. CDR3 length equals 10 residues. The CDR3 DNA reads TGCAGCGTTGCCATGGGGGAGCAGTTCTTC. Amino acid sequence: CSVAMGEQFF.

The CDR3 DNA sequence: TGTGCCACCAGCAGAGAGTATAGCCCCTCCTACGAGCAGTACTTC. Amino acids: CATSREYSPSYEQYF. The chain uses TRBV15 and TRBJ2-7; D is unclear. The CDR3 length is 15 residues. Trimming removed 0 bases from V and 0 bases from J, with 9 bases in between. The germline CDR1 and CDR2 sequences are LNHNV and YYDKDF (reference sequence). The entire variable domain, with the rest obtained from reference TRBV15 and TRBJ2-7, is as follows: DAMVIQNPRYQVTQFGKPVTLSCSQTLNHNVMYWYQQKSSQAPKLLFHYYDKDFNNEADTPDNFQSRRPNTSFCFLDIRSPGLGDTAMYLCATSREYSPSYEQYFGPGTRLTVT.

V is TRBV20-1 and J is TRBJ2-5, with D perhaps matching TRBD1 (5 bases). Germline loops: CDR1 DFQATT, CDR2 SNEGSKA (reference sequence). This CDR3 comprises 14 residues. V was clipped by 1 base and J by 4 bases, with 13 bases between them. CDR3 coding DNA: TGCAGTGCTAGAGGGCAGGGTACGACAGAGACCCAGTACTTC. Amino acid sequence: CSARGQGTTETQYF.

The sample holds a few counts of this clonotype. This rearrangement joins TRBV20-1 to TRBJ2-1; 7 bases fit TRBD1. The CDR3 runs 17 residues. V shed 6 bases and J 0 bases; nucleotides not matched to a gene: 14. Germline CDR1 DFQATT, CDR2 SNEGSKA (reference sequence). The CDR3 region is CSAPRGRSKNSYNEQFF. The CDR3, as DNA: TGCAGTGCGCCGAGGGGGCGGAGCAAAAACTCCTACAATGAGCAGTTCTTC.

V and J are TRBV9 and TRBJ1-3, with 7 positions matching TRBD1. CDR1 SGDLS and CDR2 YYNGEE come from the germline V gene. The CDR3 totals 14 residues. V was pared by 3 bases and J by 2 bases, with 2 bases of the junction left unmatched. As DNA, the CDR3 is TGTGCCAGCAGCGATCAGGGGGCTGGAAACACCATATATTTT. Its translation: CASSDQGAGNTIYF. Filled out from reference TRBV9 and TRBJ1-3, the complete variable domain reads DSGVTQTPKHLITATGQRVTLRCSPRSGDLSVYWYQQSLDQGLQFLIQYYNGEERAKGNILERFSAQQFPDLHSELNLSSLELGDSALYFCASSDQGAGNTIYFGEGSWLTVV.

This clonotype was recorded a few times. CDR3 sequence: CASSVAPAGGWNEQFF. For the CDR3, the DNA is TGTGCCAGCAGCGTAGCCCCAGCGGGAGGTTGGAATGAGCAGTTCTTC. The chain employs TRBV9 and TRBJ2-1, with 9 nucleotides matching TRBD2. Germline V gene data show CDR1 as SGDLS and CDR2 as YYNGEE. V shed 0 bases and J 7 bases; nucleotides not matched to a gene: 8. The CDR3 is 16 amino acids.

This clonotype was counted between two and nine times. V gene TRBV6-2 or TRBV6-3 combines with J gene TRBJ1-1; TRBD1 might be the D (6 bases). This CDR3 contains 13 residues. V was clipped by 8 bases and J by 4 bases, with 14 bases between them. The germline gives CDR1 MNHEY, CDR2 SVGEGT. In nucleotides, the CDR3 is TGTGCCAGCGGAAGACAGGTTGTCACTGAAGCTTTCTTT. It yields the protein CASGRQVVTEAFF.

The CDR3 protein is CASSQNLGNQPQHF. In nucleotides, the CDR3 is TGTGCCAGCAGCCAGAACTTAGGCAATCAGCCCCAGCATTTT. The chain combines TRBV7-2 with TRBJ1-5; D is uncertain. CDR1 and CDR2 (germline): SGHTA, FQGNSA. CDR3 size: 14 residues. V was pared by 5 bases and J by 2 bases, with 10 bases between.

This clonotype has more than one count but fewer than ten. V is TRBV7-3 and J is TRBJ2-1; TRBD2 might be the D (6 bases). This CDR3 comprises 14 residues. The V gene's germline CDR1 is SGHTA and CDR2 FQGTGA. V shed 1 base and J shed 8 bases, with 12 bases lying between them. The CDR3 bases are TGTGCCAGCAGCTTAATGAGGAGGGGCCATGAGCAGTTCTTC. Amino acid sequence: CASSLMRRGHEQFF.

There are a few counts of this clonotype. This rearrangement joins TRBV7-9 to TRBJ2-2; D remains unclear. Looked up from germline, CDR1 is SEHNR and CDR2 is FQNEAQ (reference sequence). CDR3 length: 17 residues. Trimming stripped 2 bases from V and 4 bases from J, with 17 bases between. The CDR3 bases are TGTGCCAGCAGCTTAACCGGCCGAGGATTTAGCACCGGGGAGCTGTTTTTT. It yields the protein CASSLTGRGFSTGELFF.